In this sample, the clone carrying this T cell receptor (beta chain) turned up once. The source of the sample is a study of T cell changes during pregnancy in multiple sclerosis. Only in-frame clones appear in the TCRdb table, and some are missing; sequencing was by immunoSEQ multiplex PCR. The sample yields more than 80,000 clones, 90% to 95% seen once. Germline V gene sequence: CDR1 SGHNT, CDR2 YYREEE (reference sequence). The CDR3 consists of 14 residues. The V end lost 7 bases, the J end lost 0 bases, and 14 bases lay between the germline ends. The sequencing used PBMCs, collected in the first trimester of pregnancy. The chain has TRBV5-4 and TRBJ2-7; maybe TRBD2 (6 bases). The TCR comes from a female donor in good health, serving as a control in a pregnancy study. Some clones in this sample may be carry-over from other donors' samples. CDR3 in DNA: TGTGCCAGCGGGAGGAATGGGGGCTCCTACGAGCAGTACTTC. Amino acids: CASGRNGGSYEQYF.